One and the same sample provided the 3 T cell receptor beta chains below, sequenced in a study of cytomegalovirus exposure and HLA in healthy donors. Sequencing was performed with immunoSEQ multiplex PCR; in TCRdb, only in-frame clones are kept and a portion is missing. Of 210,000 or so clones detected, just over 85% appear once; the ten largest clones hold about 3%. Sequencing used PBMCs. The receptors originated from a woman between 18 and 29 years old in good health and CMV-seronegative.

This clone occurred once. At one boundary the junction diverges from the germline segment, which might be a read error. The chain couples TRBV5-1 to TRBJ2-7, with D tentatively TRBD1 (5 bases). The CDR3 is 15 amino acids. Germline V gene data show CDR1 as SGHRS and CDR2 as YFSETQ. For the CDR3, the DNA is TGCGCCAGCAGCCCCGGGTGGGGCAGCTCCCACGAGCAGTACTTC. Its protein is CASSPGWGSSHEQYF.

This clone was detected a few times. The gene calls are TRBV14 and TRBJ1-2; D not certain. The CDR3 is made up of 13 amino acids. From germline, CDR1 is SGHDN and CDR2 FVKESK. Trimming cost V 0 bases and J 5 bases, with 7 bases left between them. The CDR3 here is CASSQDLVYGYTF. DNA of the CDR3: TGTGCCAGCAGCCAAGATCTAGTGTATGGCTACACCTTC.

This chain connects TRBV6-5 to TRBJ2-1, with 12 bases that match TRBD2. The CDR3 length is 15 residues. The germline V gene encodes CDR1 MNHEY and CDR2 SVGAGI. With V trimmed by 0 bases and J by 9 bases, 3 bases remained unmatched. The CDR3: CASSYSSSGGGEQFF. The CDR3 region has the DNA TGTGCCAGCAGTTACTCCTCTAGCGGGGGGGGTGAGCAGTTCTTC.